The rows below give T cell receptor beta chains drawn from one sample of a study of cytomegalovirus exposure and HLA in healthy donors. The repertoire was sequenced with immunoSEQ multiplex PCR; TCRdb's copy has only in-frame clones and lacks some. The sample includes about 120,000 clones, 80% to 85% of them seen just once. The sample was PBMCs. These receptors were obtained from a man aged 30-40 years in good health and CMV-seronegative. CDR3s include the opening cysteine and the closing phenylalanine or tryptophan. The D gene is left open where the match is weak. The size field is filled for only some rows; it gives once, few, many or a size class.

D	size	V	J	CDR3
NA	few	TRBV5-4	TRBJ1-6	CASTQGGGSGDSPLHF
NA	NA	TRBV7-8	TRBJ1-2	CASSLGGRGPYGYTF
NA	few	TRBV30	TRBJ1-2	CAWAQNRNYGYTF
TRBD2	few	TRBV5-1	TRBJ2-1	CASSLGIAGGREQFF
TRBD1	NA	TRBV6-6	TRBJ2-7	CASSFETGPYEQYF
TRBD1	NA	TRBV5-5	TRBJ1-4	CASSLGAGGATNEKLFF
TRBD1	NA	TRBV7-9	TRBJ2-2	CASSLRTGTNTGELFF
NA	NA	TRBV7-2	TRBJ2-7	CASSFRDSSAGQYF
NA	NA	TRBV19	TRBJ2-2	CATPPKNREPGELFF
NA	few	TRBV2	TRBJ1-3	CASSPREGRVNTIYF
NA	NA	TRBV19	TRBJ2-6	CASSIEGAGANVLTF
NA	NA	TRBV7-2	TRBJ2-3	CASSSTGTSSTDTQYF
TRBD1	NA	TRBV29-1	TRBJ1-4	CSVKPDREFEKLFF
TRBD1	NA	TRBV11-2	TRBJ2-3	CASSQGQGAIDTQYF
NA	NA	TRBV28	TRBJ1-1	CASSSTTVTEAFF
TRBD2	NA	TRBV27	TRBJ2-5	CASRRAGGRETQYF
TRBD2	NA	TRBV7-9	TRBJ2-1	CSSSERRLAGNEQFF
TRBD1	NA	TRBV27	TRBJ1-4	CASSPPGGEKLFF
NA	NA	TRBV5-1	TRBJ2-6	CASRPYSSGANGLTF
NA	NA	TRBV23-1	TRBJ2-2	CASSHSGGELDGELFF
NA	NA	TRBV28	TRBJ2-7	CASSSNRVEESYEQYF
TRBD1	NA	TRBV7-2	TRBJ1-1	CASSLRGRDTEAFF
TRBD2	once	TRBV19	TRBJ2-1	CASTGGRSYNEQFF
TRBD1	NA	TRBV6-1	TRBJ1-2	CASSEQGQGRSYGYTF
NA	NA	TRBV25-1	TRBJ1-4	CASSEGWGGDEKLFF
NA	NA	TRBV19	TRBJ1-5	CASSLGGHSNQPQHF
TRBD2	NA	TRBV5-5	TRBJ2-4	CASSQRLAEGGHKNIQYF
NA	NA	TRBV4-3	TRBJ2-1	CASSPLQGPQEQFF
TRBD1	NA	TRBV25-1	TRBJ1-3	CASSMTGRAGNTIYF
NA	NA	TRBV2	TRBJ1-4	CASRPDSPNEKLFF
TRBD2	NA	TRBV15	TRBJ2-7	CATSRGRGGGPSGGIYEQYF
NA	NA	TRBV5-6	TRBJ1-5	CASSFYGQTNQPQHF
NA	NA	TRBV6-5	TRBJ1-2	CASSYRKGQINYGYTF
NA	many	TRBV6-5	TRBJ2-2	CASSYSGQNTGELFF
TRBD1	NA	TRBV7-9	TRBJ1-4	CASTLTGGQFYEKLFF
TRBD1	NA	TRBV19	NA	CASSTRTGATTYEQYF
TRBD1	NA	TRBV2	TRBJ1-2	CASSRPGTGGNYGYTF
NA	NA	TRBV6-6	TRBJ2-6	CASSYGGLRANVLTF
TRBD2	NA	TRBV2	TRBJ2-5	CASSEGRGGRAQYF
NA	NA	TRBV5-5	TRBJ1-1	CASSLAKTGAEAFF
TRBD1	few	TRBV2	TRBJ1-2	CASSLGQVYGYTF
NA	NA	TRBV1	TRBJ2-3	CTSSQAETDTQYF
NA	NA	TRBV28	TRBJ1-6	CASRQSSSYNSPLHF
NA	once	TRBV5-1	TRBJ2-7	CASSFQGTVEQYF
TRBD2	NA	TRBV28	TRBJ2-3	CASTMGGEGSGTQYF
NA	few	TRBV7-9	TRBJ1-2	CASLGGAGRGGYTF
NA	NA	TRBV2	TRBJ2-6	CASTEGGFGANGLTF
NA	NA	TRBV5-5	TRBJ2-7	CASSLSGTSYEQYF
NA	NA	TRBV11-3	TRBJ2-7	CASSTGLTYEQYF
TRBD2	NA	TRBV9	TRBJ2-1	CASSVEVTGGFSEQFF
NA	NA	TRBV28	TRBJ1-2	CASSPSARDQGYTF
TRBD1	NA	TRBV5-1	TRBJ1-2	CASSLTTGENYGYTF
TRBD2	NA	TRBV27	TRBJ2-7	CASSPGTSGVYEQYF
TRBD2	few	TRBV7-2	TRBJ2-6	CASHKRASGERSGANVLTF